What follows are 2 T cell receptor beta chains derived from one specimen sequenced in a study of T cell responses to AZD1222 COVID-19 vaccine. Some clones are missing from TCRdb's copy, which holds only in-frame ones; the method was immunoSEQ multiplex PCR. Among about 78,000 clones, over 75% were seen once, and the ten largest hold approximately 3.2%. The sample here was peripheral blood, taken 28 days after the second AZD1222 dose. These receptors all come from an adult who received the AZD1222 COVID-19 vaccine.

V usage is TRBV6-2 or TRBV6-3 and J usage is TRBJ2-7, with TRBD2 as a possible D gene (6 bases). This CDR3 is built from 14 residues. V was shortened by 5 bases and J by 2 bases, with 13 bases between the two germline ends. Germline CDR1 and CDR2: MNHEY and SVGEGT. The CDR3 DNA reads TGTGCCAGCAGTCCCGGGACTCAAGCCTACGAGCAGTACTTC. It translates to CASSPGTQAYEQYF.

This chain uses TRBV9 with TRBJ1-1; D not certain. Germline CDR1 SGDLS, CDR2 YYNGEE. V shed 3 bases and J shed 0 bases, with 9 bases lying between them. This CDR3 spans 14 amino acids. CDR3 sequence (DNA): TGTGCCAGCAGCGGCAGCTACATGAACACTGAAGCTTTCTTT. Translating gives CASSGSYMNTEAFF.